The count of the clone carrying this T cell receptor (beta chain) is one. Produced via immunoSEQ multiplex PCR; TCRdb's table is partial and in-frame only. The repertoire has over 300,000 clones, about 85% of them found once; the top ten carry under 6%. Enrolled through a virtual design, the participants were between 18 and 89 years of age and came from about two dozen US areas. Before being deemed recovered, Cohort 3 donors had two negative PCRs, clearance, or symptom resolution. This sample was included in a study of blood T cell repertoires in COVID-19. What was sequenced was PBMCs or T cells enriched from blood (not recorded which). This receptor was identified in a woman in her 30s who had recovered from COVID-19.

The CDR3 DNA follows: TGTGCCAGTAGTACCGGGAACATAGGGGGCACTGAAGCTTTCTTT. It specifies CASSTGNIGGTEAFF. The J gene is TRBJ1-1, the V gene TRBV19; tentative D call: TRBD1 (6 bases). Trimming cost V 4 bases and J 4 bases, with 16 bases left between them. Per germline, CDR1 LNHDA and CDR2 SQIVND (reference sequence). This CDR3 has 15 amino acids.